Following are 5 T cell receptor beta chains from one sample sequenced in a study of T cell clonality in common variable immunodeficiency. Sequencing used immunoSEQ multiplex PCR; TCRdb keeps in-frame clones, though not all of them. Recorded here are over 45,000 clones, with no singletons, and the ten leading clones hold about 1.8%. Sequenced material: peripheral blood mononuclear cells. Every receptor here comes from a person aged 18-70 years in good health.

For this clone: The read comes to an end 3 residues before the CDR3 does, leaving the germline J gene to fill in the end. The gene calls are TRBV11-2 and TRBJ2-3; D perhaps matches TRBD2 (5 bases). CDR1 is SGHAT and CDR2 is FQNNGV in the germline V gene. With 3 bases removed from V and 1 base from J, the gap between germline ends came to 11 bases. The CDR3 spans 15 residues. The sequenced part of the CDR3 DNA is TGTGCCAGCAGCTTTAGCTTGGAGGGCACAGATACG. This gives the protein CASSFSLEGTDT. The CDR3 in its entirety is CASSFSLEGTDTQYF.

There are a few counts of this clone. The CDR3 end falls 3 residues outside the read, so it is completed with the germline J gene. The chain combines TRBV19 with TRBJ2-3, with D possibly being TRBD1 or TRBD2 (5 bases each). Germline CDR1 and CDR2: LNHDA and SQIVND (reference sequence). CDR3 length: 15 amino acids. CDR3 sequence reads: CASSNLGQLEETQYF. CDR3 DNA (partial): TGTGCCAGTAGCAACCTGGGGCAGTTGGAGGAGACG.

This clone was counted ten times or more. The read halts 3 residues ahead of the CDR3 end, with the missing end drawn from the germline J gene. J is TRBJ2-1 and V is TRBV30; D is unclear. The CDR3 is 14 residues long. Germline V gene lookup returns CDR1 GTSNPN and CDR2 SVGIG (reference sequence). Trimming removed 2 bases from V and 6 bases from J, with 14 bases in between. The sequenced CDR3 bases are TGTGCCTGGAGTAGGAGTAGCTTGGGCAATGAG. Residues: CAWSRSSLGNE. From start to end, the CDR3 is CAWSRSSLGNEQFF.

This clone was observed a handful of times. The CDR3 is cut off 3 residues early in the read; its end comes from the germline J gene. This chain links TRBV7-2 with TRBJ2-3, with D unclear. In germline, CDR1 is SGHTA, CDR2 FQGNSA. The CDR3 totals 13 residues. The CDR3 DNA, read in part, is TGTGCCAGCAGCTTAGGGTCACAAGAGACG. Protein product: CASSLGSQET. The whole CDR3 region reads CASSLGSQETQYF. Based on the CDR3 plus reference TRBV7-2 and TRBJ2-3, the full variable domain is GAGVSQSPSNKVTEKGKDVELRCDPISGHTALYWYRQSLGQGLEFLIYFQGNSAPDKSGLPSDRFSAERTGGSVSTLTIQRTQQEDSAVYLCASSLGSQETQYFGPGTRLTVL.

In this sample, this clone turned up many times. The covered CDR3 bases are TGCAGTGCTAGAGATCCCCTAGCGGGGGATACG. Protein: CSARDPLAGDT. The CDR3 in its entirety is CSARDPLAGDTQYF. This chain uses TRBV20-1 with TRBJ2-3; 9 bases match TRBD2. The observed sequence ends 3 residues before the CDR3 terminus, with the missing tail filled in from the germline J gene. The CDR3 sequence is 14 residues long. Germline CDR1 is DFQATT and CDR2 is SNEGSKA (reference sequence). The V segment lost 0 bases and the J segment 6 bases; nucleotides outside the gene matches: 4.